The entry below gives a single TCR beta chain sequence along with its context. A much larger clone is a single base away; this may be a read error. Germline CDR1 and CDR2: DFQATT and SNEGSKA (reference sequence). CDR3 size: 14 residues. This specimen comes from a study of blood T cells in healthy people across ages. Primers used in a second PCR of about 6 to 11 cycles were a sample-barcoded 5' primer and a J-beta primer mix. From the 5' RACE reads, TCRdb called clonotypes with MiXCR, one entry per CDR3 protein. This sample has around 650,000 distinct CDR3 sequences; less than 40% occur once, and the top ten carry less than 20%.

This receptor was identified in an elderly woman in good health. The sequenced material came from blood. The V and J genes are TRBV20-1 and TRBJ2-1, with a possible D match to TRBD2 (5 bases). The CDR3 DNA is TGCAGTGCTAGGTCGTGGACTGTATTCGCTGAGCAGGTCTTC. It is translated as CSARSWTVFAEQVF.